The 28 T cell receptor beta chains reported below all come from one sample, sequenced in a study of cytomegalovirus exposure and HLA in healthy donors. This PCR relied on a set of 60 Vbeta primers and 13 Jbeta primers. Using immunoSEQ multiplex PCR, the repertoire was profiled, and TCRdb retains in-frame clones only, with some absent. The table includes 150,000 to 200,000 clones, about 84% detected once. The sequencing input was PBMCs. These receptors all come from a man between 18 and 29 years old in good health and CMV-seronegative.

V usage is TRBV10-3 and J usage is TRBJ2-2; weak D call: TRBD2 (6 bases). The V end was cut by 4 bases, the J end by 5 bases, with 11 bases between. Germline V lookup: CDR1 ENHRY, CDR2 SYGVKD. CDR3 size: 14 residues. Written as DNA, the CDR3 is TGTGCCATCAGTGGAACCCGGGGGACCGGGGAGCTGTTTTTT. It translates to CAISGTRGTGELFF.

The chain links TRBV5-1 to TRBJ2-3; D remains ambiguous. This CDR3 is built from 12 residues. Germline CDR1 SGHRS, CDR2 YFSETQ. Trimming stripped 3 bases from V and 4 bases from J, with 6 bases between. The CDR3 loop is CASSSLPDTQYF. In DNA form, the CDR3 reads TGCGCCAGCAGCTCCCTCCCAGATACGCAGTATTTT.

The chain employs TRBV27 and TRBJ2-2; 7 positions match TRBD2. Germline V gene sequence: CDR1 MNHEY, CDR2 SMNVEV (reference sequence). This CDR3 has 14 amino acids. The J segment lost 4 bases and the V segment lost 2 bases, leaving 1 base of the junction unmatched. The CDR3: CASSLGRGTGELFF. The CDR3 coding sequence is TGTGCCAGCAGTTTAGGGAGGGGCACCGGGGAGCTGTTTTTT.

Concerning this clone itself: The junction shows a germline mismatch at one end, possibly a read error. Other DNA sequences of this sample code for an identical CDR3. This rearrangement joins TRBV5-1 to TRBJ2-7; TRBD1 agrees at 10 bases. CDR3 length equals 15 residues. The germline CDR1 and CDR2 sequences are SGHRS and YFSETQ. This CDR3 reads CASSWGTGVSHEQYF. The CDR3 DNA reads as TGCGCCAGTAGCTGGGGGACAGGGGTCTCCCACGAGCAGTACTTC. The whole variable domain, filled in from reference TRBV5-1 and TRBJ2-7, reads KAGVTQTPRYLIKTRGQQVTLSCSPISGHRSVSWYQQTPGQGLQFLFEYFSETQRNKGNFPGRFSGRQFSNSRSEMNVSTLELGDSALYLCASSWGTGVSHEQYFGPGTRLTVT.

The chain joins TRBV28 to TRBJ1-5, with 7 bases identical to TRBD1. Germline V lookup: CDR1 MDHEN, CDR2 SYDVKM. Losses at the gene ends were 6 bases for V and 6 bases for J; bases not matched to a gene: 11. CDR3 length equals 15 residues. This chain's CDR3 is CASSLTGTHLQPQHF. The CDR3 bases are TGTGCCAGCAGCTTGACAGGGACTCACCTTCAGCCCCAGCATTTT.

The chain combines TRBV6-6 with TRBJ2-6, with no clear D. The CDR3 has 15 amino acids. V lost 4 bases, J lost 4 bases, and 11 bases lay in between. Germline V CDR1 and CDR2: MNHNY, SVGAGI (reference sequence). The CDR3 DNA sequence: TGTGCCAGCAGTTTTGCAGGAACAGGGGCCAACGTCCTGACTTTC. Protein: CASSFAGTGANVLTF.

The chain combines TRBV6-1 with TRBJ2-3, with D possibly being TRBD1 (6 bases). CDR3 length: 16 residues. Germline CDR1 reads MNHNS; CDR2 reads SASEGT. V gave up 2 bases and J gave up 3 bases, with 15 bases separating them. CDR3 region: CASSELKYQGTDTQYF. CDR3 nucleotides: TGTGCCAGCAGTGAATTGAAGTATCAGGGGACAGATACGCAGTATTTT.

V and J are TRBV25-1 and TRBJ2-7, with D possibly being TRBD1 (6 bases). The CDR3 consists of 11 residues. Germline V gives CDR1 MGHDK, CDR2 SYGVNS. Trimming removed 11 bases at V and 6 bases at J, with 14 bases between. This CDR3 reads CAVQQGFEQYF. CDR3 in DNA: TGTGCCGTTCAACAGGGTTTCGAGCAGTACTTC.

The rearrangement joins TRBV11-3 to TRBJ1-3; D gene unclear. There are 15 residues in the CDR3. V lost 3 bases and J lost 0, with 9 bases in between. CDR1 and CDR2 (germline): SGHNT, YENEEA. The CDR3 nucleotides read TGTGCCAGCAGCTTGAGGGTGGACTCTGGAAACACCATATATTTT. Translation: CASSLRVDSGNTIYF.

The chain has TRBV10-1 and TRBJ2-3, with 8 bases that match TRBD2. Germline-derived CDR1 and CDR2 are WNHNN and SYGVQD (reference sequence). The V gene end was trimmed by 3 bases and the J gene end by 3 bases; junction bases not matched to a gene: 2. The CDR3 runs 14 residues. CDR3 amino acids: CASSEGGRTDTQYF. The CDR3 nucleotides are TGCGCCAGCAGTGAAGGCGGGAGGACAGATACGCAGTATTTT.

V gene TRBV27 combines with J gene TRBJ2-7; 12 bases fit TRBD2. CDR3 length: 13 amino acids. V gave up 8 bases and J gave up 3 bases; unmatched junction bases: 2. The germline V gene encodes CDR1 MNHEY and CDR2 SMNVEV (reference sequence). The CDR3 nucleotides read TGTGCCAGCGGACTAGCGGGGTTCTACGAGCAGTACTTC. Its translation is CASGLAGFYEQYF.

This clone is a singleton in its sample. V usage is TRBV5-1 and J usage is TRBJ2-7; 7 positions agree with TRBD1. This CDR3 contains 15 residues. Germline V lookup: CDR1 SGHRS, CDR2 YFSETQ. Germline trimming cut 0 bases from V and 3 bases from J; bases unmatched to any gene: 6. The CDR3 bases are TGCGCCAGCAGCTTGGAGGGGACAGACCTCTACGAGCAGTACTTC. Translation gives CASSLEGTDLYEQYF.

As to this clone: The same CDR3 is also encoded by other DNA sequences in this sample. The J gene is TRBJ2-7, the V gene TRBV7-2; the D is unclear. CDR1 and CDR2 (germline): SGHTA, FQGNSA. The CDR3 covers 14 residues. The V end was cut by 5 bases, the J end by 0 bases, with 11 bases between. CDR3 in amino acids: CASSLPGSSYEQYF. The CDR3 nucleotides read TGTGCCAGCAGCCTCCCCGGGTCCTCCTACGAGCAGTACTTC.

V is TRBV6-1 and J is TRBJ1-4, with TRBD1 matching 7 bases. Germline V CDR1 and CDR2: MNHNS, SASEGT. CDR3 length: 14 residues. The V segment lost 2 bases and the J segment 7 bases; nucleotides outside the gene matches: 4. Written as DNA, the CDR3 is TGTGCCAGCAGTGAATTACAGGGGTTTGAAAAACTGTTTTTT. It codes for CASSELQGFEKLFF.

This chain uses TRBV11-2 with TRBJ1-6, with a tentative D call TRBD1 (6 bases). This CDR3 spans 16 amino acids. CDR1 and CDR2 from the germline V gene are SGHAT and FQNNGV. V lost 10 bases and J lost 0, with 16 bases in between. CDR3 in DNA: TGTGCCACCGGGGACACAACGAGCTCCTATAATTCACCCCTCCACTTT. It yields the protein CATGDTTSSYNSPLHF. The full variable domain, in which reference TRBV11-2 and TRBJ1-6 provide the parts outside the CDR3, is EAGVAQSPRYKIIEKRQSVAFWCNPISGHATLYWYQQILGQGPKLLIQFQNNGVVDDSQLPKDRFSAERLKGVDSTLKIQPAKLEDSAVYLCATGDTTSSYNSPLHFGNGTRLTVT.

The genes are TRBV19 and TRBJ1-5; D possibly corresponds to TRBD1 (5 bases). Germline V gene lookup returns CDR1 LNHDA and CDR2 SQIVND (reference sequence). The CDR3 has 16 amino acids. Trimming shortened V by 3 bases and J by 1 base, and 13 bases separated the two germline ends. The CDR3 protein is CASSMKFAGSNQPQHF. The CDR3 nucleotides read TGTGCCAGTAGTATGAAGTTTGCAGGGAGCAATCAGCCCCAGCATTTT.

This chain uses TRBV7-6 with TRBJ2-1; 7 nucleotides line up with TRBD2. CDR3 length equals 14 residues. Per the germline V gene, CDR1 is SGHVS and CDR2 is FNYEAQ. Germline trimming cut 8 bases from V and 6 bases from J; bases unmatched to any gene: 10. The CDR3 sequence is CASSRLAYSNEQFF. CDR3 coding DNA: TGTGCCAGCTCGAGACTAGCCTACAGCAATGAGCAGTTCTTC.

This clone was recorded only once. The chain couples TRBV4-2 to TRBJ1-1; 7 bases agree with TRBD1. This CDR3 comprises 14 residues. V lost 4 bases to trimming and J lost 7 bases; unmatched junction nucleotides: 9. The germline CDR1 and CDR2 sequences are LGHNA and YNFKEQ. This CDR3 reads CASSPYTGALEAFF. In DNA, the CDR3 is TGTGCCAGCAGCCCCTATACAGGGGCACTTGAAGCTTTCTTT.

V usage is TRBV14 and J usage is TRBJ1-4; TRBD1 might be the D (6 bases). This CDR3 comprises 13 residues. Trimming took off 8 bases at V and 6 bases at J, with 13 bases between the two ends. Germline V lookup: CDR1 SGHDN, CDR2 FVKESK. The CDR3 nucleotides are TGTGCCAGCCGCAGGGGTCCGTATGAAAAACTGTTTTTT. It encodes CASRRGPYEKLFF.

The chain uses TRBV7-2 and TRBJ2-7, with 8 bases identical to TRBD2. CDR3 length equals 14 residues. The V gene's germline CDR1 is SGHTA and CDR2 FQGNSA. V was pared by 5 bases and J by 6 bases, with 9 bases of the junction left unmatched. The CDR3 sequence: CASSRLAGSREQYF. DNA of the CDR3: TGTGCCAGCAGCCGATTAGCGGGGTCCCGCGAGCAGTACTTC.

This clone is a singleton in its sample. The genes are TRBV1 and TRBJ2-5; no DNA check was done on the table's D call, TRBD2. TRBV1 is a pseudogene. The CDR3 sequence is 17 residues long. Here the CDR3 DNA reads TGCACCAGATACTCGCTAGCGGGAGGCTGTAGTCAAGAGACCCAGTACTTC. This sequence encodes CTRYSLAGGCSQETQYF.

The chain recombines TRBV9 with TRBJ2-7; D is ambiguous. Germline V gives CDR1 SGDLS, CDR2 YYNGEE. This CDR3 contains 14 residues. The V and J ends lost 0 bases and 2 bases respectively, with 9 bases between them. The DNA of the CDR3 is TGTGCCAGCAGCGTAGCGGGTAACCCCTACGAGCAGTACTTC. Translating gives CASSVAGNPYEQYF.

This chain connects TRBV18 to TRBJ1-5; D is possibly TRBD1 (5 bases). V lost 6 bases, J lost 6 bases, and 12 bases lay in between. The CDR3 spans 13 residues. Per the germline V gene, CDR1 is KGHSH and CDR2 is LQKENI. The CDR3 spells CASSREGFQPQHF. Here the CDR3 DNA reads TGTGCCAGCTCCCGGGAGGGGTTTCAGCCCCAGCATTTT.

The rearrangement uses TRBV5-1 and TRBJ1-1; 7 nucleotides align to TRBD1. Germline CDR1 is SGHRS and CDR2 is YFSETQ. CDR3 length: 15 amino acids. The junction had 5 bases not matched to a gene; V was cut back by 1 base and J by 2 bases. The CDR3 is CASSLNTGDNTEAFF. The CDR3 bases are TGCGCCAGCAGCTTGAACACAGGGGATAACACTGAAGCTTTCTTT.

In its sample, this clone was seen a few times. The J gene is TRBJ2-1, the V gene TRBV7-9; weak D call: TRBD1 (5 bases). This CDR3 comprises 13 residues. Trimming left V 4 bases short and J 4 bases short, with 8 bases between. In germline, CDR1 is SEHNR, CDR2 FQNEAQ (reference sequence). DNA of the CDR3: TGTGCCAGCAGCTCACGACAGTACAATGAGCAGTTCTTC. This translates into CASSSRQYNEQFF. Filled out from reference TRBV7-9 and TRBJ2-1, the complete variable domain reads DTGVSQNPRHKITKRGQNVTFRCDPISEHNRLYWYRQTLGQGPEFLTYFQNEAQLEKSRLLSDRFSAERPKGSFSTLEIQRTEQGDSAMYLCASSSRQYNEQFFGPGTRLTVL.

The rearrangement joins TRBV15 to TRBJ2-3, with TRBD1 matching 7 bases. Trimming removed 5 bases from V and 4 bases from J; junction bases left unmatched: 9. Germline V CDR1 and CDR2: LNHNV, YYDKDF (reference sequence). The length of the CDR3 is 15 residues. This CDR3 reads CATSFTGVGADTQYF. The CDR3 bases are TGTGCCACCAGCTTTACAGGGGTGGGTGCAGATACGCAGTATTTT.

The rearrangement uses TRBV5-4 and TRBJ2-3; D may be TRBD2 (6 bases). Trimming left V 6 bases short and J 0 bases short, with 17 bases between. The CDR3 has 16 amino acids. From germline, CDR1 is SGHNT and CDR2 YYREEE (reference sequence). CDR3 coding DNA: TGTGCCAGCACCAGTCGGGCCGGGACTAGCACAGATACGCAGTATTTT. This sequence encodes CASTSRAGTSTDTQYF.

The chain links TRBV11-3 to TRBJ2-7, with 10 bases fitting TRBD1. Losses at the gene ends were 5 bases for V and 4 bases for J; bases not matched to a gene: 8. Germline loops: CDR1 SGHNT, CDR2 YENEEA. The CDR3 length is 15 residues. The CDR3 DNA sequence: TGTGCCAGCAGCCACAGACAGGGGGCCGGTTACGAGCAGTACTTC. Protein: CASSHRQGAGYEQYF.